This T cell receptor beta chain derives from a study of T cells in Graves' hyperthyroidism and ophthalmopathy. Study-wide results and caveats: Ophthalmopathy cases were set apart from stable hyperthyroidism by a 13 V-J model.

Not enrolled were patients with uncontrolled infection, other autoimmune disease, pregnancy or lactation. The source of the PBMCs was approximately 9.5 ml of fresh peripheral blood. Germline CDR1 reads SGHTA; CDR2 reads FQGNSA. The J segment lost 4 bases and the V segment lost 4 bases, leaving 10 bases of the junction unmatched. The CDR3 covers 16 residues. Amplified TCR beta CDR3 regions derived from RNA transcripts. The HTBI set primed first-round TCR CDR3 RT-PCR. TCRdb reprocessed the multiplex PCR reads via MiXCR and lists one record per CDR3 protein. The sample has 650,000 to 750,000 distinct CDR3 sequences; 13% to 15% are singletons. This clonotype was counted ten times or more. Its antigen is as yet unknown.

The origin of this receptor is a young woman with Graves' hyperthyroidism. Specimen: blood. The rearrangement uses TRBV7-2 and TRBJ1-2; 9 bases match TRBD1. The CDR3 nucleotides read TGTGCCAGCAGCTCCCTACCGGGACAGGGCTCCTATGGCTACACCTTC. Translating gives CASSSLPGQGSYGYTF.